This T cell receptor (beta chain) is drawn from a study of T cells in Graves' hyperthyroidism and ophthalmopathy. The source material, RNA transcripts, was used to amplify TCR beta CDR3 regions. An initial round of RT-PCR targeting the TCR CDR3 relied on the HTBI primer set. Each CDR3 protein is one row after TCRdb ran MiXCR on the multiplex PCR reads. The repertoire includes roughly 300,000 distinct CDR3 sequences, over 15% of them detected once, and approximately 49% sits in the top ten. This clonotype has only a few counts. Antigen specificity is unknown. Findings and caveats of the study: Separating ophthalmopathy from stable hyperthyroidism was achieved by a 13 V-J model. Most clonotypes expanded in thyroid above 0.001 were likewise present in blood.

Lactation, pregnancy, other autoimmune disease or uncontrolled infection led to exclusion of patients. This CDR3 is built from 12 residues. Germline CDR1 reads MDHEN; CDR2 reads SYDVKM. The V and J ends lost 10 bases and 2 bases respectively, with 12 bases between them. Sequenced material: blood. The gene calls are TRBV28 and TRBJ2-7; D is unclear. The receptor was isolated from a woman between 45 and 60 years old with Graves' hyperthyroidism. CDR3 loop: CAIGVPPYEQYF. CDR3 DNA sequence: TGTGCCATTGGGGTCCCTCCCTACGAGCAGTACTTC.